One and the same sample provided the 21 T cell receptor beta chains below, sequenced in a study of cytotoxic CD8 clonotypes in ibrutinib-treated CLL. Profiling relied on immunoSEQ multiplex PCR, and the TCRdb table lists in-frame clones only, not all of them. The repertoire includes some 170,000 clones, approximately 90% of them detected once, and over 2.5% sits in the top ten. The specimen was PBMCs, collected at disease progression, from a patient treated with ibrutinib. These receptors were obtained from a human donor with chronic lymphocytic leukemia.

CDR3 nucleotides: TGTGCTAGTGGTCCCGTCGGAGTAACAACTAATGAAAAACTGTTTTTT. Translation gives CASGPVGVTTNEKLFF. The V call is TRBV12-5, the J call TRBJ1-4; D ambiguous. V was shortened by 5 bases and J by 0 bases, with 13 bases between the two germline ends. CDR3 size: 16 residues. Germline values: CDR1 LGHNT, CDR2 FRNRAP.

This sequence joins TRBV19 and TRBJ1-2; the D gene is possibly TRBD1 (5 bases). This CDR3 spans 16 amino acids. The germline V gene encodes CDR1 LNHDA and CDR2 SQIVND (reference sequence). V lost 0 bases to trimming and J lost 1 base, with 12 bases between them. In DNA, the CDR3 is TGTGCCAGTAGTATAGACCCGGGGGGTCTTAACTATGGCTACACCTTC. As protein: CASSIDPGGLNYGYTF.

V usage is TRBV9 and J usage is TRBJ1-2, with TRBD1 as a possible D gene (6 bases). The V and J ends lost 3 bases and 5 bases respectively, with 11 bases between them. The germline CDR1 and CDR2 sequences are SGDLS and YYNGEE. The CDR3 consists of 13 residues. The CDR3 DNA is TGTGCCAGCAGCGAGACCGGGACATATGGCTACACCTTC. Amino acids: CASSETGTYGYTF.

This clone was counted a single time. The rearrangement joins TRBV30 to TRBJ1-1, with 10 bases matching TRBD1. V lost 2 bases, J lost 5 bases, and 11 bases stayed unmatched. The CDR3 length is 16 residues. CDR1 is GTSNPN, CDR2 SVGIG, per germline (reference sequence). DNA of the CDR3: TGTGCCTGGAGTCACCCCCGGGACAGGGGTAAAACTGAAGCTTTCTTT. As protein: CAWSHPRDRGKTEAFF. Variable domain in full (rest from reference TRBV30 and TRBJ1-1): SQTIHQWPATLVQPVGSPLSLECTVEGTSNPNLYWYRQAAGRGLQLLFYSVGIGQISSEVPQNLSASRPQDRQFILSSKKLLLSDSGFYLCAWSHPRDRGKTEAFFGQGTRLTVV.

This sequence joins TRBV28 and TRBJ2-7, with D maybe TRBD2 (6 bases). The CDR3 totals 14 residues. Trimming left V 7 bases short and J 4 bases short, with 17 bases between. Germline V gene sequence: CDR1 MDHEN, CDR2 SYDVKM. Here the CDR3 reads CASTQPGERYEQYF. DNA for the CDR3: TGTGCCAGCACCCAACCGGGAGAAAGGTACGAGCAGTACTTC.

This chain uses TRBV28 with TRBJ1-5; weak D call: TRBD1 (6 bases). V gave up 4 bases and J gave up 5 bases, with 21 bases separating them. This CDR3 has 17 residues. CDR1 MDHEN and CDR2 SYDVKM come from the germline V gene. The CDR3, as DNA: TGTGCCAGCAGTTATCTCCTAAGCCCAGGGGCCCATCAGCCCCAGCATTTT. Translated: CASSYLLSPGAHQPQHF.

Turning to this clone: Other DNA sequences within the sample encode an identical CDR3. The V and J genes are TRBV14 and TRBJ1-5; no definite D call. The ends were cut back, 0 bases at V and 5 bases at J, with 5 bases in the middle. The CDR3 covers 13 residues. CDR1 and CDR2 from the germline V gene are SGHDN and FVKESK. The CDR3 sequence: CASSQERDQPQHF. DNA for the CDR3: TGTGCCAGCAGCCAAGAACGGGATCAGCCCCAGCATTTT.

The chain carries TRBV5-6 and TRBJ2-7; 8 nucleotides match TRBD1. Trimming removed 5 bases from V and 2 bases from J; junction bases left unmatched: 6. The CDR3 sequence is 14 residues long. The germline gives CDR1 SGHDT, CDR2 YYEEEE. The CDR3 here is CASRTGARPYEQYF. The CDR3 nucleotides are TGTGCCAGCAGGACAGGGGCGAGGCCCTACGAGCAGTACTTC.

The chain links TRBV5-6 to TRBJ2-5, with 8 bases that match TRBD2. The CDR3 sequence is 16 residues long. The V gene end was trimmed by 0 bases and the J gene end by 5 bases; junction bases not matched to a gene: 9. The germline V gene encodes CDR1 SGHDT and CDR2 YYEEEE. The CDR3 nucleotides read TGTGCCAGCAGCTTGGCGGGAGGGCACTTTATGGAGACCCAGTACTTC. Its protein product is CASSLAGGHFMETQYF.

The V gene is TRBV27, the J gene TRBJ2-1, with TRBD2 identical over 7 bases. The CDR3 is 15 amino acids. The ends lost 3 bases at V and 4 bases at J; junction bases unmatched: 6. Germline lookup yields CDR1 MNHEY and CDR2 SMNVEV (reference sequence). CDR3 amino acids: CASSFGGSLYNEQFF. DNA of the CDR3: TGTGCCAGCAGTTTCGGCGGGAGTTTGTACAATGAGCAGTTCTTC.

The chain has TRBV5-1 and TRBJ2-7; TRBD1 matches 12 bases. V trimming: 4 bases; J trimming: 5 bases; junction bases outside the gene matches: 7. CDR1 is SGHRS, CDR2 YFSETQ, per germline. The CDR3 is 15 residues long. CDR3 in amino acids: CASSISGTGGDEQYF. Here the CDR3 DNA reads TGCGCCAGCAGCATTTCCGGGACAGGGGGCGACGAGCAGTACTTC.

The rearrangement links TRBV6-5 to TRBJ2-7; 8 bases match TRBD2. J was trimmed by 4 bases and V by 6 bases; bases with no gene match: 8. The germline V gene encodes CDR1 MNHEY and CDR2 SVGAGI. The CDR3 runs to 14 residues. CDR3 sequence reads: CASSPREGIYEQYF. The CDR3 nucleotides read TGTGCCAGCAGCCCCCGGGAGGGTATTTACGAGCAGTACTTC.

The V call is TRBV15, the J call TRBJ2-7; D remains unclear. Trimming removed 2 bases at V and 3 bases at J, with 23 bases between. This CDR3 is 18 amino acids long. From germline, CDR1 is LNHNV and CDR2 YYDKDF (reference sequence). CDR3 sequence (DNA): TGTGCCACCAGCAGACTTATTAATTCAGGTATTCTCGACTACGAGCAGTACTTC. It yields the protein CATSRLINSGILDYEQYF.

The chain joins TRBV27 to TRBJ1-2; 12 nucleotides match TRBD1. The CDR3 extends over 17 amino acids. Germline values: CDR1 MNHEY, CDR2 SMNVEV (reference sequence). Trimming removed 6 bases from V and 2 bases from J; junction bases left unmatched: 10. DNA of the CDR3: TGTGCCAGCAGACAAGCCGGGACAGGGGGCAAAAACTATGGCTACACCTTC. This sequence encodes CASRQAGTGGKNYGYTF.

The chain employs TRBV29-1 and TRBJ2-7; 8 positions agree with TRBD1. The CDR3 contains 12 residues. The trim removed 6 bases at V and 5 bases at J, leaving 6 bases unmatched. Germline CDR1 SQVTM, CDR2 ANQGSEA. CDR3 protein: CSVLRTGNEQYF. The CDR3 DNA reads TGCAGCGTGCTCCGGACAGGGAACGAGCAGTACTTC.

This chain uses TRBV15 with TRBJ2-2; 12 bases are a match to TRBD2. J was trimmed by 6 bases and V by 3 bases; bases with no gene match: 8. Germline values: CDR1 LNHNV, CDR2 YYDKDF (reference sequence). The CDR3 covers 17 residues. CDR3 nucleotide sequence: TGTGCCACCAGCAGGAAGACTAGCGGGGGTGAGGCCGGGGAGCTGTTTTTT. This gives the protein CATSRKTSGGEAGELFF.

The chain uses TRBV29-1 and TRBJ1-1, with TRBD1 as a possible D gene (5 bases). Germline values: CDR1 SQVTM, CDR2 ANQGSEA. Trimming pared 0 bases from V and 6 bases from J, leaving 11 bases between. The CDR3 runs 13 residues. CDR3 loop: CSVEDAGKAEAFF. The CDR3 DNA is TGCAGCGTTGAAGATGCAGGGAAGGCTGAAGCTTTCTTT.

The chain has TRBV5-1 and TRBJ2-1, with 8 bases matching TRBD1. V shed 4 bases, J shed 9 bases, and the junction held 18 bases outside the gene matches. CDR1 SGHRS and CDR2 YFSETQ come from the germline V gene. This CDR3 is built from 17 residues. The CDR3 protein is CASSQRQGAARYVEQFF. The DNA for the CDR3 is TGCGCCAGCAGCCAGCGCCAGGGGGCAGCGAGATATGTTGAGCAGTTCTTC.

V is TRBV14 and J is TRBJ2-1, with 12 bases that match TRBD2. The CDR3 consists of 18 residues. With V trimmed by 4 bases and J by 0 bases, 7 bases remained unmatched. In germline, CDR1 is SGHDN, CDR2 FVKESK. Written as DNA, the CDR3 is TGTGCCAGCAGCCGCCGACTAGCGGGAGTATACTCCTACAATGAGCAGTTCTTC. As protein: CASSRRLAGVYSYNEQFF. The full variable domain, in which reference TRBV14 and TRBJ2-1 provide the parts outside the CDR3, is EAGVTQFPSHSVIEKGQTVTLRCDPISGHDNLYWYRRVMGKEIKFLLHFVKESKQDESGMPNNRFLAERTGGTYSTLKVQPAELEDSGVYFCASSRRLAGVYSYNEQFFGPGTRLTVL.

This chain joins TRBV7-8 and TRBJ1-3, with D perhaps TRBD1 (5 bases). Germline values: CDR1 SGHVS, CDR2 FQNEAQ. V was shortened by 6 bases and J by 0 bases, with 21 bases between the two germline ends. CDR3 length: 18 residues. CDR3 nucleotide sequence: TGTGCCAGCAGGATGGGCCAGGGAACAGCAACCTCTGGAAACACCATATATTTT. Its protein is CASRMGQGTATSGNTIYF.

V is TRBV6-1 and J is TRBJ2-7; 9 bases are a match to TRBD2. The germline CDR1 and CDR2 sequences are MNHNS and SASEGT. This CDR3 region has 16 residues. Germline trimming cut 3 bases from V and 2 bases from J; bases unmatched to any gene: 8. Here the CDR3 reads CASSDAGGTETYEQYF. The DNA of the CDR3 is TGTGCCAGCAGTGATGCGGGGGGGACAGAAACCTACGAGCAGTACTTC.